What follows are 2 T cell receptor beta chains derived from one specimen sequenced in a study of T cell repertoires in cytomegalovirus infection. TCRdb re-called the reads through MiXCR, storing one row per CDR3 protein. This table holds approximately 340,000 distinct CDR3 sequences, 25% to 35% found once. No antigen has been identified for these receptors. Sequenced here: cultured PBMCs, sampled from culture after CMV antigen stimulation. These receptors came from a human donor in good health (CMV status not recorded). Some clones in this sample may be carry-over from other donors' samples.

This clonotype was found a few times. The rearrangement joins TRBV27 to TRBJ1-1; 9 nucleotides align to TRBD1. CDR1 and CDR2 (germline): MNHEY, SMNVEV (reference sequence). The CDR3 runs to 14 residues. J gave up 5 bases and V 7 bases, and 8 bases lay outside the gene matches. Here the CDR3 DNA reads TGTGCCAGCACCCCCGGGACAGGGTTGACTGAAGCTTTCTTT. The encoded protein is CASTPGTGLTEAFF.

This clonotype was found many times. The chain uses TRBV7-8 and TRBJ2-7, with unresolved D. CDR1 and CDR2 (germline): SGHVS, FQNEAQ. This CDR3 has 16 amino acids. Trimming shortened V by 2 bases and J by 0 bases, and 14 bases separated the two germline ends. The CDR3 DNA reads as TGTGCCAGCAGCTTAACTGGTCCCCGCAGCTCCTACGAGCAGTACTTC. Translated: CASSLTGPRSSYEQYF.